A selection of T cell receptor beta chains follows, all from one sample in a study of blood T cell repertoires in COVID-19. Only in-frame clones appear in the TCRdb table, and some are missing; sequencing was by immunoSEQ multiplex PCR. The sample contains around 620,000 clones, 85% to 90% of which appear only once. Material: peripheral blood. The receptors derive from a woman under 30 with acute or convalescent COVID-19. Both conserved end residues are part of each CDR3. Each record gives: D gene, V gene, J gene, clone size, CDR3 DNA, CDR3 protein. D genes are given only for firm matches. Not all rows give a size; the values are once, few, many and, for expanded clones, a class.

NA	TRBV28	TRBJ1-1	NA	TGTGCCAGCAGTTTAGAGGTTAACACTGAAGCTTTCTTT	CASSLEVNTEAFF
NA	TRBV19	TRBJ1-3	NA	TGTGCCAGTAGTATGACAGCCGACTTAAACACCATATATTTT	CASSMTADLNTIYF
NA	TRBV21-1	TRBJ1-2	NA	TGTGCCAGCAGCCTCGGGACAGGTGTTTATGGCTACACCTTC	CASSLGTGVYGYTF
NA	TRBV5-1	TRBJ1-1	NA	TGCGCCAGCAGCTCCGGGACAACCTCTTTGAACACTGAAGCTTTCTTT	CASSSGTTSLNTEAFF
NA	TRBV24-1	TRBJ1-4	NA	TGTGCCACCAGTGACCCGCGGGGGCAACTGTTTTTT	CATSDPRGQLFF
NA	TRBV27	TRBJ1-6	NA	TGTGCCAGCAGTTTAGTATCCCGGCAGGAATATGGCCCACCCCTCCACTTT	CASSLVSRQEYGPPLHF
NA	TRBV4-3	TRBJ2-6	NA	TGCGCCAGCAGCCAAGGGGGCGGATTCTCTGGGGCCAACGTCCTGACTTTC	CASSQGGGFSGANVLTF
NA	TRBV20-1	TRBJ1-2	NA	TGCAGTGCTAGGCCAGATTATGGCTACACCTTC	CSARPDYGYTF
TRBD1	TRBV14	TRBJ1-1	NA	TGTGCCAGCAGCCAAGATTATACAGGACAGGGGCTCCTGAACACTGAAGCTTTCTTT	CASSQDYTGQGLLNTEAFF
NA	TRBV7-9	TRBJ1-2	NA	TGTGCCAGCAGCTTAACAGCAATTACTAACTATGGCTACACCTTC	CASSLTAITNYGYTF
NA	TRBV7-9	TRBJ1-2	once	TGTGCCAGCAGCTTTCGCGGGGAGTTGGACTATGGCTACACCTTC	CASSFRGELDYGYTF
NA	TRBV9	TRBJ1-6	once	TGTGCCAGCTCTTACATGGATTCACCCCTCCACTTT	CASSYMDSPLHF
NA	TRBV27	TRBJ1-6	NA	TGTGCCAGCAAAACAGGGTCCAATTCACCCCTCCACTTT	CASKTGSNSPLHF
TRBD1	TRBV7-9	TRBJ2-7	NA	TGTGCCAGCAGCTTGGGACAGGGGTTTATAGTTACTCCCTACGAGCAGTACTTC	CASSLGQGFIVTPYEQYF
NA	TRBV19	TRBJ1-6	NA	TGTGCCAGTAGTCCAAGACAGTATTCACCCCTCCACTTT	CASSPRQYSPLHF
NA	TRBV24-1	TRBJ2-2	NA	TGTGCCACCAGTGATCAGACCCCGGGACTGGGCACCGGGGAGCTGTTTTTT	CATSDQTPGLGTGELFF
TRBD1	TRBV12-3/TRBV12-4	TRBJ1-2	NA	TGTGCCAGCAGCCCGACAGGGAGCGCTGGCTACACCTTC	CASSPTGSAGYTF
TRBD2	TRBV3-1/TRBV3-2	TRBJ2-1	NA	TGTGCCAGCAGCCAAGTAGCGGGGAGTACCTACAATGAGCAGTTCTTC	CASSQVAGSTYNEQFF
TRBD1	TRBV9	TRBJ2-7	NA	TGTGCCAGCAGCGCCGGGACAGGGGTTTCCTACGAGCAGTACTTC	CASSAGTGVSYEQYF
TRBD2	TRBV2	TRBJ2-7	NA	TGTGCCAGCAGAGCCCGACTAGCGGAAAAGCCAATGGGAGAGCAGTACTTC	CASRARLAEKPMGEQYF
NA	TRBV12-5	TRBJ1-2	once	TGTGCTAGTGCGGTGGAGGAGAGTCGCGTGGGCTACACCTTC	CASAVEESRVGYTF
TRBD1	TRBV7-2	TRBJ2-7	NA	TGTGCCAGCAGCCAAATGGGCAGGGGGCAGGAGCAGTACTTC	CASSQMGRGQEQYF
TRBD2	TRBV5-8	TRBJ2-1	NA	TGTGCCAGCAGCCGACTAGCGGGGGATCGGAATGAGCAGTTCTTC	CASSRLAGDRNEQFF
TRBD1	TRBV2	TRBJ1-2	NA	TGTGCCGCCAACCTTGACAGGGGGTCAAGAGGCTACACCTTC	CAANLDRGSRGYTF
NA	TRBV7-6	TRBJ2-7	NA	TGTGCCAGCAGCTCCGACGACGTAGGCGGCGAGCAGTACTTC	CASSSDDVGGEQYF
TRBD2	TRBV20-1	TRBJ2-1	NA	TGCAGTGCTAGTGGGGGATTTACTAGCGGGGGAGGATCCTACAATGAGCAGTTCTTC	CSASGGFTSGGGSYNEQFF
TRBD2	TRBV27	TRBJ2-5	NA	TGTGCCAGCAGTTTGAGAGGCGGGGGGGCATGGGAGACCCAGTACTTC	CASSLRGGGAWETQYF
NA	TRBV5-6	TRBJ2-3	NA	TGTGCCAGCAGCCTTAAAGTCCCGTTCGAGACAGATACGCAGTATTTT	CASSLKVPFETDTQYF
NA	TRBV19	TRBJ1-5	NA	TGTGCCAGTAGTGAGTCAGGGCTTATGCAGCCCCAGCATTTT	CASSESGLMQPQHF
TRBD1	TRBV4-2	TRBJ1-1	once	TGTGCCAGCAGCCAGGGGGACAGGGTTGGCGCTGAAGCTTTCTTT	CASSQGDRVGAEAFF
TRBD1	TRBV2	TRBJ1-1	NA	TGTGCCAGCGGTACAGGGGGAATGAACACTGAAGCTTTCTTT	CASGTGGMNTEAFF
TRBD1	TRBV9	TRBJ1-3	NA	TGTGCCAGCAGCGTGACAGGGAGTCCTGGAAACACCATATATTTT	CASSVTGSPGNTIYF
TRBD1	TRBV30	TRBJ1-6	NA	TGTGCCTGGAACCCTACAGGGGACTATAATTCACCCCTCCACTTT	CAWNPTGDYNSPLHF
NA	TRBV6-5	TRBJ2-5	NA	TGTGCCAGCACCACAGATTTTTGGACCCAGTACTTC	CASTTDFWTQYF
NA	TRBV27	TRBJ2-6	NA	TGTGCCAGCACCACGACAGCATCTGGGGCCAACGTCCTGACTTTC	CASTTTASGANVLTF
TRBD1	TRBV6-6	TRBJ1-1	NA	TGTGCCAGCAGTTACTCCGGGGACAGGCGGAACACTGAAGCTTTCTTT	CASSYSGDRRNTEAFF
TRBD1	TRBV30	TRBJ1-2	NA	TGTGCCTGGGACCTACAGGGGAACTATGGCTACACCTTC	CAWDLQGNYGYTF
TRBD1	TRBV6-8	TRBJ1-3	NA	TGTGCCAGCAGTTACTCGGGACAGTCCAGCTCTGGAAACACCATATATTTT	CASSYSGQSSSGNTIYF
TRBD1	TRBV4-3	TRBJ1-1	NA	TGCGCCAGCAGCCAGACGAACACCGGGACAGGCGAAGCTTTCTTT	CASSQTNTGTGEAFF
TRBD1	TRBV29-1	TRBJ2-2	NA	TGCAGCGTGTACAGGGGCTCGAACACCGGGGAGCTGTTTTTT	CSVYRGSNTGELFF
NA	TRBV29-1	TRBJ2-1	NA	TGCAGCGTTGGGGCTCAGGGCTCCTACAATGAGCAGTTCTTC	CSVGAQGSYNEQFF
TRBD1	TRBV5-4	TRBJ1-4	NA	TGTGCCAGCAGCTTGAGGAGGGGGACAGTAAATGAAAAACTGTTTTTT	CASSLRRGTVNEKLFF
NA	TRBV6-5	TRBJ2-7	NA	TGTGCCAGCAGTTACTCGTTCCGGGACTTCTACGAGCAGTACTTC	CASSYSFRDFYEQYF
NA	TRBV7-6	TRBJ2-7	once	TGTGCCAGCAGCTTAAGGGGGTCGGGGGGTCTATACGAGCAGTACTTC	CASSLRGSGGLYEQYF
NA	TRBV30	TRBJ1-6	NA	TGTGCCTGGTCTCAGAGTTGGGGGGAATTAAATTCACCCCTCCACTTT	CAWSQSWGELNSPLHF
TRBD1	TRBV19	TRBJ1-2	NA	TGTGCCAGTACCAATAGTGAGGGACAGAACTATGGCTACACCTTC	CASTNSEGQNYGYTF
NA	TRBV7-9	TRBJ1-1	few	TGTGCCAGCAGCTTAAAGGGGTTCACTGAAGCTTTCTTT	CASSLKGFTEAFF
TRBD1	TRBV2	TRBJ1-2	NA	TGTGCCAGCAGACCAGGGGGTCTCGATGGCTACACCTTC	CASRPGGLDGYTF
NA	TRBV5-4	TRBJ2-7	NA	TGTGCCAGCAGCTTGACACGGGAAGCGGGCTACGAGCAGTACTTC	CASSLTREAGYEQYF
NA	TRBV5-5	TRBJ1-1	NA	TGTGCCAGCAGCTTGGCCTTGGGCGAATACACTGAAGCTTTCTTT	CASSLALGEYTEAFF
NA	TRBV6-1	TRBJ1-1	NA	TGTGCCAGCAGTGAAGTGGGAGTGAACACTGAAGCTTTCTTT	CASSEVGVNTEAFF
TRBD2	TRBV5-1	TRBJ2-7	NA	TGCGCCAGCAGCTTGCGATTAGCGGGGGTCCGAACCTACGAGCAGTACTTC	CASSLRLAGVRTYEQYF
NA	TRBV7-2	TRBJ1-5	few	TGTGCCAGCAGCTTCGGGGGATCGCAGCCCCAGCATTTT	CASSFGGSQPQHF
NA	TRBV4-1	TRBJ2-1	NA	TGCGCCAGCAGCCAAGAGGCTGAGCAGTTCTTC	CASSQEAEQFF